A selection of T cell receptor beta chains follows, all from one sample in a study of blood T cell repertoires in COVID-19. Assay: immunoSEQ multiplex PCR; the TCRdb copy retains only in-frame clones and omits some. The profile shows about 140,000 clones, approximately 79% of them singletons. Sequenced input: PBMCs or T cells enriched from blood (not recorded which). Receptor source: a woman aged 45-65 years who had recovered from COVID-19. Each CDR3 is given with its conserved first and last residue. The order of the fields is D gene, J gene, V gene, clone size, CDR3 DNA, CDR3 protein. The D gene is left open where the match is weak. The size entry is marked missing in some rows and otherwise reads once, few, many or a size class.

- | TRBJ2-2 | TRBV3-1/TRBV3-2 | once | TGTGCCAGCAGCCAGGTTATCCGGGGTCGAACCGGGGAGCTGTTTTTT | CASSQVIRGRTGELFF
TRBD2 | TRBJ2-2 | TRBV9 | few | TGTGCCAGCAGCGTAGCGTATCTGAGCGGGGGGGCCGCCGGGGAGCTGTTTTTT | CASSVAYLSGGAAGELFF
TRBD2 | TRBJ2-1 | TRBV5-1 | - | TGCGCCAGCAGCCTTAGCGGGAGATACAATGAGCAGTTCTTC | CASSLSGRYNEQFF
TRBD2 | TRBJ2-5 | TRBV3-1/TRBV3-2 | - | TGTGCCAGCAGTCTTCTAGCGGGATCAAAGACCCAGTACTTC | CASSLLAGSKTQYF
TRBD1 | TRBJ1-1 | TRBV18 | once | TGTGCCAGCTCGGACAGGCAGAACACTGAAGCTTTCTTT | CASSDRQNTEAFF
- | TRBJ1-3 | TRBV9 | - | TGTGCCAGCAGCGTAGGTGCAGGGGAGTATGGAAACACCATATATTTT | CASSVGAGEYGNTIYF
- | TRBJ1-1 | TRBV5-1 | - | TGCGCCAGCAGCTTGGCAGGCGTACTCGGGGCTGAAGCTTTCTTT | CASSLAGVLGAEAFF
- | TRBJ1-1 | TRBV9 | once | TGTGCCAGCAGCGTGTCCTGGACAAACACTGAAGCTTTCTTT | CASSVSWTNTEAFF
TRBD2 | TRBJ2-7 | TRBV12-5 | - | TGTGCTAGTGGTTTTGGGGGGGAGAAAGAAATCTACGAGCAGTACTTC | CASGFGGEKEIYEQYF
- | TRBJ2-2 | TRBV18 | - | TGTGCCAGCTCACCACCCCGACGGGGGGCGAGCACCGGGGAGCTGTTTTTT | CASSPPRRGASTGELFF
- | TRBJ1-2 | TRBV4-2 | - | TGTGCCAGCAGCCCAGTAGGAACAGGGAGAGATGGCTACACCTTC | CASSPVGTGRDGYTF
- | TRBJ1-1 | TRBV5-4 | - | TGTGCCAGCAGCTTTGCAAGGGGTAGCACTGAAGCTTTCTTT | CASSFARGSTEAFF
- | TRBJ2-7 | TRBV7-9 | - | TGTGCCAGCAGCTTAGCGAGGGCGTGGTTCGAGCAGTACTTC | CASSLARAWFEQYF
TRBD2 | TRBJ2-5 | TRBV2 | - | TGTGCCAGCAGCCCAAACAGCGGGGGCCGGGAGACCCAGTACTTC | CASSPNSGGRETQYF
TRBD2 | TRBJ2-2 | TRBV13 | - | TGTGCCAGCAGCGGGACTAGCGGATCAACCGGGGAGCTGTTTTTT | CASSGTSGSTGELFF
- | TRBJ2-3 | TRBV27 | few | TGTGCCAGCAGTCCCCTCGCGGGGAGTAGAACAGATACGCAGTATTTT | CASSPLAGSRTDTQYF